This passage covers 28 T cell receptor beta chains from one sample sequenced in a study of shared clonotypes between healthy human individuals. TCRdb keeps only in-frame clones here, not all; method: immunoSEQ multiplex PCR. The sample shows 2 million or so clones, approximately 95% of them seen only once. The sample was naive CD4+ T cells sorted from blood. Subset given: CD45RA+ positively selected. These receptors were collected from a man between 18 and 35 years old in good health.

Notes on this clone: Other DNA variants within this sample encode the same CDR3. This CDR3 is CASSSNTGELFF. The CDR3 DNA is TGTGCCAGCAGCTCTAACACCGGGGAGCTGTTTTTT. The genes are TRBV7-9 and TRBJ2-2; D remains unclear. V gave up 4 bases and J gave up 2 bases, with 2 bases separating them. From germline, CDR1 is SEHNR and CDR2 FQNEAQ (reference sequence). The CDR3 runs to 12 residues.

V usage is TRBV10-2 and J usage is TRBJ2-1, with 7 bases that match TRBD1. Trimming at V came to 7 bases and at J to 13 bases, leaving 13 bases not matched to a gene. From germline, CDR1 is WSHSY and CDR2 SAAADI. CDR3 size: 13 residues. CDR3 coding DNA: TGCGCCAGCAATCGGGACAGAGCGAACCCCCAGTTCTTC. Protein sequence: CASNRDRANPQFF.

With respect to this clone: The sample holds other DNA sequences that translate to the same CDR3. V usage is TRBV9 and J usage is TRBJ2-3; 9 positions agree with TRBD1. CDR3 length: 15 residues. Trimming at V came to 3 bases and at J to 3 bases, leaving 5 bases not matched to a gene. CDR1 SGDLS and CDR2 YYNGEE come from the germline V gene. The CDR3 DNA reads TGTGCCAGCAGCGCCAGACAGGGGGGAACAGATACGCAGTATTTT. This translates into CASSARQGGTDTQYF.

The chain uses TRBV18 and TRBJ2-6, with 8 bases that match TRBD1. There are 20 residues in the CDR3. V gave up 4 bases and J gave up 0 bases; unmatched junction bases: 14. Germline CDR1 is KGHSH and CDR2 is LQKENI. CDR3 DNA: TGTGCCAGCTCACGACTGTACCCGGGACAGGCCGTCTCTGGGGCCAACGTCCTGACTTTC. Amino acid sequence: CASSRLYPGQAVSGANVLTF.

This clone was counted once. V usage is TRBV11-2 and J usage is TRBJ2-3; 10 bases fit TRBD2. Unmatched junction bases numbered 13, after V lost 5 bases and J lost 2 bases. The CDR3 sequence is 18 residues long. Germline assignment: CDR1 SGHAT and CDR2 FQNNGV. The CDR3 DNA sequence: TGTGCCAGCAGCAGGACAGGGTCAACTAGCGGGGCCACAGATACGCAGTATTTT. Its protein product is CASSRTGSTSGATDTQYF.

The chain is built from TRBV4-1 and TRBJ1-1, with 8 positions matching TRBD1. The CDR3 length is 17 residues. CDR1 and CDR2 from the germline V gene are MGHRA and YSYEKL. After removal of 1 base from V and 2 bases from J, the junction contained 9 bases not matched to a gene. CDR3 sequence (DNA): TGCGCCAGCAGCCAAGTCCCAGGGGGCTTGGGAAACACTGAAGCTTTCTTT. It encodes CASSQVPGGLGNTEAFF.

This sequence joins TRBV6-6 and TRBJ2-2; 8 bases are shared with TRBD2. The germline gives CDR1 MNHNY, CDR2 SVGAGI (reference sequence). V lost 2 bases and J lost 3; bases outside the gene matches: 5. This CDR3 contains 16 residues. CDR3 residues: CASSYPKREYTGELFF. CDR3 coding DNA: TGTGCCAGCAGTTACCCTAAGCGGGAGTACACCGGGGAGCTGTTTTTT.

The chain combines TRBV7-9 with TRBJ2-5, with 10 positions matching TRBD1. The CDR3 sequence is 17 residues long. CDR1 and CDR2 (germline): SEHNR, FQNEAQ (reference sequence). V was clipped by 5 bases and J by 2 bases; unmatched bases: 11. The CDR3 nucleotides are TGTGCCAGCAGCCTCATTCCGGGACAGGGGTTACAAGAGACCCAGTACTTC. Encoded protein: CASSLIPGQGLQETQYF.

The V call is TRBV25-1, the J call TRBJ1-5; no clear D. The germline V and J ends were trimmed by 8 bases and 3 bases, with 11 bases remaining between them. The CDR3 consists of 13 residues. From germline, CDR1 is MGHDK and CDR2 SYGVNS. The CDR3 DNA sequence: TGTGCCAGCGCTTTAGGGATCAATCAGCCCCAGCATTTT. Encoded protein: CASALGINQPQHF.

The chain employs TRBV6-6 and TRBJ2-5, with D possibly being TRBD1 or TRBD2 (6 bases each). This CDR3 region has 15 residues. The germline V and J ends were trimmed by 4 bases and 6 bases, with 18 bases remaining between them. CDR1 is MNHNY, CDR2 SVGAGI, per germline (reference sequence). CDR3 sequence: CASSSQGRSVKTQYF. CDR3 nucleotides: TGTGCCAGCAGTTCGCAGGGGAGGTCTGTTAAGACCCAGTACTTC.

The V and J genes are TRBV7-2 and TRBJ1-4; TRBD1 might be the D (5 bases). Germline V gives CDR1 SGHTA, CDR2 FQGNSA. This CDR3 comprises 15 residues. V gave up 5 bases and J gave up 8 bases, with 18 bases separating them. The CDR3 region is CASSPPGGEGEKLFF. CDR3 nucleotides: TGTGCCAGCAGCCCCCCGGGAGGCGAGGGGGAAAAACTGTTTTTT.

The chain couples TRBV28 to TRBJ1-2; 9 nucleotides match TRBD1. Per germline, CDR1 MDHEN and CDR2 SYDVKM. Unmatched junction bases numbered 9, after V lost 1 base and J lost 0 bases. The CDR3 length is 18 residues. CDR3: CASSLSTGTGTTNYGYTF. DNA of the CDR3: TGTGCCAGCAGTTTATCAACCGGGACAGGGACCACTAACTATGGCTACACCTTC.

The chain recombines TRBV30 with TRBJ2-4; D tentatively reads TRBD1 or TRBD2 (6 bases each). The CDR3 totals 15 residues. Trimming shortened V by 1 base and J by 0 bases, and 10 bases separated the two germline ends. Germline CDR1 is GTSNPN and CDR2 is SVGIG (reference sequence). The chain's CDR3 is CAWSEGGLAKNIQYF. CDR3 bases: TGTGCCTGGAGTGAGGGGGGATTAGCCAAAAACATTCAGTACTTC.

The rearrangement joins TRBV28 to TRBJ1-3; 9 nucleotides align to TRBD1. With V trimmed by 6 bases and J by 0 bases, 6 bases remained unmatched. The CDR3 length is 16 residues. Germline CDR1 and CDR2: MDHEN and SYDVKM. CDR3 loop: CASRPRGQGSGNTIYF. As DNA, the CDR3 is TGTGCCAGCAGACCACGGGGACAGGGCTCTGGAAACACCATATATTTT.

CDR3 nucleotide sequence: TGTGCCAGCAGACAACCGGCGGGGCCCCCATCCTACGAGCAGTACTTC. It encodes CASRQPAGPPSYEQYF. The V call is TRBV14, the J call TRBJ2-7; possibly TRBD2 for D (6 bases). CDR3 size: 16 residues. The V and J ends lost 6 bases and 1 base respectively, with 19 bases between them. The germline gives CDR1 SGHDN, CDR2 FVKESK.

V usage is TRBV11-2 and J usage is TRBJ2-2; D is possibly TRBD2 (7 bases). Trimming left V 5 bases short and J 6 bases short, with 10 bases between. Germline V gene lookup returns CDR1 SGHAT and CDR2 FQNNGV. This CDR3 contains 13 residues. CDR3 loop: CASSPGGAGELFF. DNA for the CDR3: TGTGCCAGCAGCCCGGGGGGCGCCGGGGAGCTGTTTTTT. Looking up the rest from reference TRBV11-2 and TRBJ2-2 gives the full variable domain: EAGVAQSPRYKIIEKRQSVAFWCNPISGHATLYWYQQILGQGPKLLIQFQNNGVVDDSQLPKDRFSAERLKGVDSTLKIQPAKLEDSAVYLCASSPGGAGELFFGEGSRLTVL.

The rearrangement joins TRBV10-3 to TRBJ2-7, with 7 nucleotides matching TRBD1. V was clipped by 10 bases and J by 2 bases; unmatched bases: 8. Germline CDR1 is ENHRY and CDR2 is SYGVKD. CDR3 length: 13 amino acids. CDR3 DNA: TGTGCCACTCAGGACAGGACTGCCTACGAGCAGTACTTC. This translates into CATQDRTAYEQYF.

V usage is TRBV27 and J usage is TRBJ1-1; D is perhaps TRBD1 (5 bases). The CDR3 sequence is 13 residues long. Germline V gene lookup returns CDR1 MNHEY and CDR2 SMNVEV (reference sequence). V was trimmed by 5 bases and J by 3 bases, leaving 10 bases between them. DNA of the CDR3: TGTGCCAGCAGTCCGGGGGGGTACACTGAAGCTTTCTTT. Its translation: CASSPGGYTEAFF.

The table lists this clone with a count of one. This chain joins TRBV5-6 and TRBJ1-6, with D maybe TRBD1 (6 bases). The CDR3 has 14 amino acids. V was shortened by 4 bases and J by 7 bases, with 12 bases between the two germline ends. Germline V lookup: CDR1 SGHDT, CDR2 YYEEEE. The CDR3 DNA reads as TGTGCCAGCAGCCCGCGAAGGGGGAATTCACCCCTCCACTTT. Protein product: CASSPRRGNSPLHF.

The chain employs TRBV2 and TRBJ1-1; 7 bases are a match to TRBD1. The germline V gene encodes CDR1 SNHLY and CDR2 FYNNEI. The length of the CDR3 is 13 residues. V was pared by 10 bases and J by 1 base, with 6 bases of the junction left unmatched. The DNA of the CDR3 is TGTGCCACCTCGGGACAGCAGAACACTGAAGCTTTCTTT. It encodes CATSGQQNTEAFF. The variable domain in full, with the rest retrieved from reference TRBV2 and TRBJ1-1, is EPEVTQTPSHQVTQMGQEVILRCVPISNHLYFYWYRQILGQKVEFLVSFYNNEISEKSEIFDDQFSVERPDGSNFTLKIRSTKLEDSAMYFCATSGQQNTEAFFGQGTRLTVV.

The chain has TRBV10-3 and TRBJ1-2, with D unresolved. Trimming removed 4 bases from V and 5 bases from J, with 29 bases in between. The CDR3 length is 19 residues. Germline V gene data show CDR1 as ENHRY and CDR2 as SYGVKD. CDR3 residues: CAISAGGVSLAGALYGYTF. The CDR3 DNA reads TGTGCCATCAGTGCGGGAGGAGTCAGTCTGGCGGGCGCCCTTTATGGCTACACCTTC.

In its sample, this clone was seen once. This chain links TRBV19 with TRBJ2-1, with TRBD1 as a possible D gene (6 bases). Germline V gives CDR1 LNHDA, CDR2 SQIVND (reference sequence). The CDR3 has 15 amino acids. V was trimmed by 4 bases and J by 9 bases, leaving 19 bases between them. The CDR3 region is CASSTILQGSSEQFF. As DNA, the CDR3 is TGTGCCAGTAGTACAATCTTACAGGGTTCGTCTGAGCAGTTCTTC.

The chain links TRBV10-3 to TRBJ2-5, with D perhaps TRBD1 or TRBD2 (7 bases each). The CDR3 is 14 amino acids. The germline V and J ends were trimmed by 6 bases and 5 bases, with 16 bases remaining between them. CDR1 is ENHRY and CDR2 is SYGVKD in the germline V gene. The CDR3 DNA reads as TGTGCCATCAGGGCAGGGGGGGCCCCCGAGACCCAGTACTTC. It is translated as CAIRAGGAPETQYF.

This chain uses TRBV10-2 with TRBJ1-6; 7 bases fit TRBD1. V lost 3 bases and J lost 4; bases outside the gene matches: 3. From germline, CDR1 is WSHSY and CDR2 SAAADI. The length of the CDR3 is 15 residues. The CDR3 loop is CASSDKGQYNSPLHF. As DNA, the CDR3 is TGCGCCAGCAGTGATAAGGGACAGTATAATTCACCCCTCCACTTT.

The chain links TRBV18 to TRBJ2-5; unclear D gene. V lost 0 bases to trimming and J lost 6 bases, with 8 bases between them. Germline CDR1 is KGHSH and CDR2 is LQKENI. The CDR3 length is 13 residues. CDR3 region: CASSPPLGKTQYF. CDR3 DNA sequence: TGTGCCAGCTCACCACCGCTCGGAAAGACCCAGTACTTC.

V gene TRBV27 combines with J gene TRBJ2-2; D could derive from TRBD1 or TRBD2 (5 bases each). The CDR3 contains 14 residues. V shed 2 bases and J shed 5 bases, with 9 bases lying between them. Per germline, CDR1 MNHEY and CDR2 SMNVEV (reference sequence). CDR3 nucleotides: TGTGCCAGCAGTTTAGGGACCGAAACCGGGGAGCTGTTTTTT. It specifies CASSLGTETGELFF.

V and J are TRBV7-9 and TRBJ1-4; the D gene is possibly TRBD1 (6 bases). V lost 4 bases, J lost 0 bases, and 9 bases lay in between. Germline CDR1 and CDR2: SEHNR and FQNEAQ (reference sequence). This CDR3 region has 15 residues. The CDR3 region has the DNA TGTGCCAGCAGCTATCGACAGGCAACTAATGAAAAACTGTTTTTT. Its protein is CASSYRQATNEKLFF.

The J gene is TRBJ2-3, the V gene TRBV4-1; 8 nucleotides agree with TRBD1. CDR1 is MGHRA and CDR2 is YSYEKL in the germline V gene. Losses at the gene ends were 1 base for V and 0 bases for J; bases not matched to a gene: 6. The CDR3 runs 17 residues. In DNA, the CDR3 is TGCGCCAGCAGCCAAGGAGGGAGGACAGGGAGCACAGATACGCAGTATTTT. This translates into CASSQGGRTGSTDTQYF.